This section outlines one T cell receptor beta chain sequence together with its context. Trimming took 5 bases from V and 4 from J, leaving 6 bases between them. The length of the CDR3 is 11 residues. This record belongs to a study of control samples from healthy donors and cancer patients. Libraries were prepared by immunoSEQ multiplex PCR; TCRdb keeps only in-frame clonotypes and omits some of them. The repertoire holds approximately 130,000 clones, with about 87% as singletons. This chain joins TRBV12-3 or TRBV12-4 and TRBJ2-7; D gene unclear. The receptor was isolated from a man in his sixties in good health. The material sequenced was blood. CDR3: CASSRRYEQYF. In DNA, the CDR3 is TGTGCCAGCAGTAGAAGGTACGAGCAGTACTTC.